The sequence of this TCR beta chain was determined in a study of Graves' ophthalmopathy and Graves' hyperthyroidism. The study, taken as a whole, reports: Predictions made by the model for ophthalmopathy progression reached 70.59% sensitivity and less than 80% specificity.

Germline V CDR1 and CDR2: LGHNA, YNFKEQ. CDR3 length: 15 residues. V dropped 6 bases and J dropped 4; count of bases not matched to a gene: 8. Hyperthyroidism was considered stable when no ophthalmopathy appeared within 18 months of follow-up. Hyperthyroidism patients, all newly diagnosed, had under 2 months' duration and ages of 18 to 65. Pregnant or lactating patients and those with other autoimmune diseases or uncontrolled infections were excluded. On this clonotype itself: The antigen remains unidentified.

Using RNA transcripts, the TCR beta CDR3 regions were amplified. Amplification began with first-round RT-PCR using HTBI primers, then second-round multiplex PCR was performed. In TCRdb, the multiplex PCR reads were re-called with MiXCR into one record per CDR3 protein. Of fewer than 650,000 distinct CDR3 sequences detected, 22% appear once; the ten largest clones hold more than 5.5%. Sequenced input: peripheral blood. This chain uses TRBV4-2 with TRBJ2-5, with 10 bases identical to TRBD2. The clonotype originates from a woman aged 18-29 years with stable Graves' hyperthyroidism. Some clones in this sample may be carry-over from other donors' samples. CDR3 sequence reads: CASRDLAGGLETQYF. The CDR3 nucleotides are TGTGCCAGCAGGGATTTAGCGGGGGGTTTAGAGACCCAGTACTTC.